This record covers a single T cell receptor (beta chain). Sequencing used immunoSEQ multiplex PCR; TCRdb keeps in-frame clones, though not all of them. The table has about 62,000 clones, 76% seen once. This record belongs to a study of T cell responses to AZD1222 COVID-19 vaccine. Per germline, CDR1 KGHDR and CDR2 SFDVKD. The CDR3 totals 13 residues. V was pared by 3 bases and J by 6 bases, with 9 bases between. The sequence came from an adult in good health. The chain links TRBV24-1 to TRBJ2-3; D might be TRBD2 (5 bases). Sequences were derived from peripheral blood, sampled on day 0 of AZD1222 vaccination. CDR3 coding DNA: TGTGCCACCAGTGATGGACTCCGGGATACGCAGTATTTT. It translates to CATSDGLRDTQYF.